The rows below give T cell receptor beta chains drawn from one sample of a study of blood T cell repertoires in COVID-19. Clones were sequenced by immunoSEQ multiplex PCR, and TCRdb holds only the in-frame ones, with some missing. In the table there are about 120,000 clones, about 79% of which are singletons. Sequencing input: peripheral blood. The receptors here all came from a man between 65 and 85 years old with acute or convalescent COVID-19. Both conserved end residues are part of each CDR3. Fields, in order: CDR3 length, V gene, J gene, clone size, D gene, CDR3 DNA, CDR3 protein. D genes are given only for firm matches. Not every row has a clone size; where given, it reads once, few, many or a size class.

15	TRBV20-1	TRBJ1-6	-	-	TGCAGTGCTAGTTCGGGGGGCAGTTATAATTCACCCCTCCACTTT	CSASSGGSYNSPLHF
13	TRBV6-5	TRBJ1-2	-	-	TGTGCCAAAGGACAGCACCCTAACTATGGCTACACCTTC	CAKGQHPNYGYTF
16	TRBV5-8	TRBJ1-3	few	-	TGTGCCAGCAGCTCTACGGGACACGGCTCTGGAAACACCATATATTTT	CASSSTGHGSGNTIYF
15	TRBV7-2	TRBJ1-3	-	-	TGTGCCAGCAGCCTCCGTGGGCCTACCGGAAACACCATATATTTT	CASSLRGPTGNTIYF
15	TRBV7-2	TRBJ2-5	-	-	TGTGCCAGCAGCCAACGGCCAGGGGCTACAGAGACCCAGTACTTC	CASSQRPGATETQYF
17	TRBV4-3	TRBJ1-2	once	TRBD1	TGCGCCAGCAGCCTCTTTTCTCGTCAGGGGGCAAACTATGGCTACACCTTC	CASSLFSRQGANYGYTF
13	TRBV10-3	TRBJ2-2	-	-	TGTGCCGCCTCGCCACAGGGTTCGGGGGAGCTGTTTTTT	CAASPQGSGELFF
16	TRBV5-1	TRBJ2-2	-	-	TGCGCCAGCAGCTCGCAGCCGGGACAAGCCACCGGGGAGCTGTTTTTT	CASSSQPGQATGELFF
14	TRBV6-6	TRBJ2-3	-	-	TGTGCCAGCGGATCAGGGGGGAGCACAGATACGCAGTATTTT	CASGSGGSTDTQYF
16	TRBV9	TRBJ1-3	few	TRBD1	TGTGCCAGCAGCGTAGGGACAGGGGGATTCGGAAACACCATATATTTT	CASSVGTGGFGNTIYF
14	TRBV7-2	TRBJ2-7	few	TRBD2	TGTGCCAGCAGCTATAAAGCGGGGGTATACGAGCAGTACTTC	CASSYKAGVYEQYF
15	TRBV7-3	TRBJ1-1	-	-	TGTGCCAGCAGCTCTCGACCCCTGGACATCTCTGAAGCTTTCTTT	CASSSRPLDISEAFF
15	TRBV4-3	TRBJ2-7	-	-	TGCGCCAGCAGCCAATTGTCAGGGGGGCCCTACGAGCAGTACTTC	CASSQLSGGPYEQYF
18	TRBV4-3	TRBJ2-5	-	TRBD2	TGCGCCAGCAGCCAAGATTTGCCGCGACTAGCGGCCCAAGAGACCCAGTACTTC	CASSQDLPRLAAQETQYF
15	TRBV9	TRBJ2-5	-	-	TGTGCCAGCAGCTCCGCCACGGGGGGCAAAGAGACCCAGTACTTC	CASSSATGGKETQYF
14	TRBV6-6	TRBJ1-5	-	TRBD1	TGTGCCAGCAGTGCCGACAGGGTGAATCAGCCCCAGCATTTT	CASSADRVNQPQHF
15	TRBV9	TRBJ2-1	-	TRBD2	TGTGCCAGCAGCCCTTCGGGGGGGCGAGAAAATGAGCAGTTCTTC	CASSPSGGRENEQFF
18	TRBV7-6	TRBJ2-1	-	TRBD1	TGTGCCAGCACATCCTTTCAACAGGGGTTAAGCTCCTACAATGAGCAGTTCTTC	CASTSFQQGLSSYNEQFF
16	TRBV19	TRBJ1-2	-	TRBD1	TGTGCCAGTACCAAGGGGACAGGGGGCACCAACTATGGCTACACCTTC	CASTKGTGGTNYGYTF
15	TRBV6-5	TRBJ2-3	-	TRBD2	TGTGCCAGCAGTTGGGGCGGGGGGGCCTCAGATACGCAGTATTTT	CASSWGGGASDTQYF
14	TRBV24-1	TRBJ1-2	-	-	TGTGCCACCAGTGATTTATGGGGCAACTATGGCTACACCTTC	CATSDLWGNYGYTF
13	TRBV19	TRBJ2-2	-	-	TGTGCCAGTAGTCTCTCCGAGGGCGGGGAGCTGTTTTTT	CASSLSEGGELFF
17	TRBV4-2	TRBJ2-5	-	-	TGTGCCAGCAGCCAAGAAATAGAGGGCGCAGGGGAAAAGACCCAGTACTTC	CASSQEIEGAGEKTQYF
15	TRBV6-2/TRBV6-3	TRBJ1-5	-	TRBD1	TGTGCCAGCAGTTACGGACAGGGCGGCAATCAGCCCCAGCATTTT	CASSYGQGGNQPQHF
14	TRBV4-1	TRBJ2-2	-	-	TGCGCCAGCAGCCCCCGGACAGCCACCGGGGAGCTGTTTTTT	CASSPRTATGELFF